The clone carrying this TCR beta chain was picked up many times. V gave up 3 bases and J gave up 0 bases, with 9 bases separating them. The CDR3 covers 14 residues. CDR1 and CDR2 (germline): MGHRA, YSYEKL. These data are taken from a study of T cells in Graves' hyperthyroidism and ophthalmopathy. TCR beta CDR3 regions were amplified from RNA. The HTBI set primed first-round TCR CDR3 RT-PCR. TCRdb passed the multiplex PCR reads through MiXCR, listing each CDR3 protein once. Of about 570,000 distinct CDR3 sequences detected, approximately 15% appear once; the ten largest clones hold over 11%. Sequenced material: blood. The TCR comes from a woman between 40 and 50 years old with Graves' hyperthyroidism. V is TRBV4-1 and J is TRBJ2-7; TRBD2 might be the D (5 bases). The CDR3, as DNA: TGCGCCAGCAGCCACGAAGGAGGCTCCTACGAGCAGTACTTC. Translated: CASSHEGGSYEQYF.